This T cell receptor (beta chain) came from a study of cytomegalovirus exposure and HLA in healthy donors. The PCR was carried out with 60 Vbeta primers and 13 Jbeta primers. Data came from immunoSEQ multiplex PCR; TCRdb stores just in-frame clones and leaves some out. The data show under 120,000 clones, about 70% seen once. The V gene end was trimmed by 5 bases and the J gene end by 2 bases; junction bases not matched to a gene: 5. The CDR3 loop spans 14 amino acids. Germline CDR1 SGHTA, CDR2 FQGTGA. What was sequenced was PBMCs. V gene TRBV7-3 combines with J gene TRBJ1-1; the match to TRBD1 covers 7 bases. The sequence derives from a man aged 50-60 years in good health and CMV-seropositive. The CDR3 DNA sequence: TGTGCCAGCAGCCTCAGGGGGGAAAACACTGAAGCTTTCTTT. Translated: CASSLRGENTEAFF. Full variable domain (outside the CDR3, taken from reference TRBV7-3 and TRBJ1-1): GAGVSQTPSNKVTEKGKYVELRCDPISGHTALYWYRQSLGQGPEFLIYFQGTGAADDSGLPNDRFFAVRPEGSVSTLKIQRTERGDSAVYLCASSLRGENTEAFFGQGTRLTVV.